Presented here are 10 T cell receptor beta chains from one specimen sequenced in a study of blood T cell repertoires in COVID-19. Clones were sequenced by immunoSEQ multiplex PCR, and TCRdb holds only the in-frame ones, with some missing. The sample includes roughly 380,000 clones, 81% of them seen just once. Specimen: peripheral blood. The receptors originated from a human donor with acute or convalescent COVID-19. The donor label of this sample is uncertain.

The rearrangement joins TRBV7-9 to TRBJ2-2; no reliable D call. The CDR3 is 13 amino acids. CDR1 and CDR2 from the germline V gene are SEHNR and FQNEAQ (reference sequence). V lost 6 bases, J lost 4 bases, and 9 bases lay in between. Here the CDR3 reads CASRSASTGELFF. The CDR3 DNA follows: TGTGCCAGCAGATCAGCGAGCACCGGGGAGCTGTTTTTT.

This clone is a singleton in its sample. V usage is TRBV7-8 and J usage is TRBJ2-7; D unresolved. Germline CDR1 is SGHVS and CDR2 is FQNEAQ. Trimming took 5 bases from V and 7 from J, leaving 18 bases between them. This CDR3 comprises 14 residues. DNA of the CDR3: TGTGCCAGCAGCCTCAGTCTAGTCGGGTGGGAGCAGTACTTC. The encoded protein is CASSLSLVGWEQYF.

The chain has TRBV7-2 and TRBJ2-3; 9 bases agree with TRBD2. The trim removed 1 base at V and 5 bases at J, leaving 4 bases unmatched. Germline lookup yields CDR1 SGHTA and CDR2 FQGNSA. The CDR3 consists of 15 residues. Here the CDR3 DNA reads TGTGCCAGCAGCTTAGGGGGCGGGAGGGGAGATACGCAGTATTTT. Translation gives CASSLGGGRGDTQYF.

This clone came up once. The chain couples TRBV5-1 to TRBJ2-3, with TRBD1 matching 10 bases. Germline lookup yields CDR1 SGHRS and CDR2 YFSETQ. The junction had 5 bases not matched to a gene; V was cut back by 1 base and J by 6 bases. The CDR3 spans 15 residues. The CDR3 sequence: CASSLLGQGVDTQYF. In DNA, the CDR3 is TGCGCCAGCAGCTTGTTAGGACAGGGGGTCGATACGCAGTATTTT.

J is TRBJ1-4 and V is TRBV28; tentatively, D is TRBD1 (6 bases). Trimming shortened V by 6 bases and J by 3 bases, and 11 bases separated the two germline ends. Per germline, CDR1 MDHEN and CDR2 SYDVKM. The CDR3 has 14 amino acids. The CDR3 spells CASRGGVPNEKLFF. The CDR3 DNA reads as TGTGCCAGCAGAGGGGGAGTCCCTAATGAAAAACTGTTTTTT.

The chain combines TRBV5-8 with TRBJ1-1; D might be TRBD1 (6 bases). CDR1 is SGHTS and CDR2 is YDEGEE in the germline V gene. The CDR3 loop spans 16 amino acids. V gave up 0 bases and J gave up 1 base, with 13 bases separating them. CDR3 DNA: TGTGCCAGCAGCTTGGGGGGGTCCAGGGGGAACACTGAAGCTTTCTTT. It specifies CASSLGGSRGNTEAFF.

The rearrangement joins TRBV28 to TRBJ1-2; 8 positions match TRBD1. V shed 3 bases and J 4 bases; nucleotides not matched to a gene: 7. Germline-derived CDR1 and CDR2 are MDHEN and SYDVKM. The CDR3 contains 15 residues. For the CDR3, the DNA is TGTGCCAGCAGTTTCATCCCGGGACAGGTCTATGGCTACACCTTC. Translation gives CASSFIPGQVYGYTF.

This clone qualifies as medium-sized. The chain employs TRBV3-1 (or the pseudogene TRBV3-2) and TRBJ2-7, with TRBD1 identical over 9 bases. The germline CDR1 and CDR2 sequences are LGHDT and YNNKEL (reference sequence). J was trimmed by 7 bases and V by 5 bases; bases with no gene match: 9. The CDR3 covers 14 residues. The CDR3 loop is CASSYRDRDEEQYF. CDR3 bases: TGTGCCAGCAGCTACCGGGACAGGGATGAAGAGCAGTACTTC.

The chain couples TRBV7-9 to TRBJ1-1, with D hard to call. The V and J ends lost 3 bases and 2 bases respectively, with 10 bases between them. CDR1 and CDR2 (germline): SEHNR, FQNEAQ (reference sequence). There are 14 residues in the CDR3. CDR3 region: CASSLVGSNTEAFF. As DNA, the CDR3 is TGTGCCAGCAGCTTGGTGGGCAGTAACACTGAAGCTTTCTTT.

This chain connects TRBV28 to TRBJ1-5; no definite D call. The V and J ends lost 6 bases and 4 bases respectively, with 16 bases between them. CDR1 and CDR2 (germline): MDHEN, SYDVKM. The CDR3 sequence is 15 residues long. The CDR3 loop is CASRSVGGFNQPQHF. The CDR3 region has the DNA TGTGCCAGCAGGTCGGTTGGAGGATTTAATCAGCCCCAGCATTTT.